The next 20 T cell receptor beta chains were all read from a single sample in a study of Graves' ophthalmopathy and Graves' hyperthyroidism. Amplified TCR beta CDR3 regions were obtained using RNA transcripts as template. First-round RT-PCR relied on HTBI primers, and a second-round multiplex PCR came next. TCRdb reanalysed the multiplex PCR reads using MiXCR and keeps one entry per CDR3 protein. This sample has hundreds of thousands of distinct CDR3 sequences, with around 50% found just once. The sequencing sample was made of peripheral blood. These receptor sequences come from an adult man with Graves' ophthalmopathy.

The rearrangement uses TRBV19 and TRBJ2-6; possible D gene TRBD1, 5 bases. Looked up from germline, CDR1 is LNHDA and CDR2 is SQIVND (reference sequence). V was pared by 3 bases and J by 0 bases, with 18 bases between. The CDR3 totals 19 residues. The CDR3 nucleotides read TGTGCCAGTAGTATCGGTAGGGGATTGGCGAGCTCTGGGGCCAACGTCCTGACTTTC. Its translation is CASSIGRGLASSGANVLTF.

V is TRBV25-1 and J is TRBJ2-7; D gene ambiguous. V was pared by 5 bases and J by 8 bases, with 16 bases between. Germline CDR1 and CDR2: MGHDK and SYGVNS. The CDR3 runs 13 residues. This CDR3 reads CASSLWSDGKQYF. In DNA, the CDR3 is TGTGCCAGCAGTTTATGGTCCGACGGAAAGCAGTACTTC.

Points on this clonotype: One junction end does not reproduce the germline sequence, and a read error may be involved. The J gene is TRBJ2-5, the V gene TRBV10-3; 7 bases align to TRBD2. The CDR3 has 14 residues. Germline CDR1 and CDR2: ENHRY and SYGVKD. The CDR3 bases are TGTGCCAGCAGTTTTGGGGGGGATGGAGAGACCCAGTACTTC. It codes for CASSFGGDGETQYF.

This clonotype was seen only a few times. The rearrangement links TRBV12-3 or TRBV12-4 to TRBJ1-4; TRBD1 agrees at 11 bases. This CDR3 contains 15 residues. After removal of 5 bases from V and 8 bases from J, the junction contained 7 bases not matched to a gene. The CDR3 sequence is CASSRLGQGAEKLFF. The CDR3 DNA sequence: TGTGCCAGCAGTCGACTTGGACAGGGGGCCGAAAAACTGTTTTTT.

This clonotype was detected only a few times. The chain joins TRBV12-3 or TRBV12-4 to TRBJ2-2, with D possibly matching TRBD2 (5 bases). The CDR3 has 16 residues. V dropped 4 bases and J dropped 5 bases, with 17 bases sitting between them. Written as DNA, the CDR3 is TGTGCCAGCAGTTCGATATCCCCCCGAGGGACCGGGGAGCTGTTTTTT. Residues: CASSSISPRGTGELFF.

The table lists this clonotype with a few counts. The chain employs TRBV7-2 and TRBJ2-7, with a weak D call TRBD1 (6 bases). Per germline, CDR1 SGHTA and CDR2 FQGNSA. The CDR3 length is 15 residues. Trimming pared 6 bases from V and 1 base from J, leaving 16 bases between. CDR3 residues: CASSSPTGRSYEQYF. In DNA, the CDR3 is TGTGCCAGCAGTTCCCCGACAGGAAGGTCCTACGAGCAGTACTTC.

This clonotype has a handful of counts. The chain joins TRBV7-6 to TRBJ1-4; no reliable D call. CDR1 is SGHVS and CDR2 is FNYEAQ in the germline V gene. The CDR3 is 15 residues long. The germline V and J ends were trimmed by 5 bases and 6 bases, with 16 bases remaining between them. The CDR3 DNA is TGTGCCAGCAGCGTACAACAGTACGGAGATGAAAAACTGTTTTTT. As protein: CASSVQQYGDEKLFF. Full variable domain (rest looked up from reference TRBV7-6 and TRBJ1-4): GAGVSQSPRYKVTKRGQDVALRCDPISGHVSLYWYRQALGQGPEFLTYFNYEAQQDKSGLPNDRFSAERPEGSISTLTIQRTEQRDSAMYRCASSVQQYGDEKLFFGSGTQLSVL.

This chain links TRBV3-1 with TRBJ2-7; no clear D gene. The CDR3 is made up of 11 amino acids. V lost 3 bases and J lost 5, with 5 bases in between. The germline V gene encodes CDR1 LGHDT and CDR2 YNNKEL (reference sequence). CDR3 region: CASSHSHEQYF. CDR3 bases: TGTGCCAGCAGCCACAGCCACGAGCAGTACTTC.

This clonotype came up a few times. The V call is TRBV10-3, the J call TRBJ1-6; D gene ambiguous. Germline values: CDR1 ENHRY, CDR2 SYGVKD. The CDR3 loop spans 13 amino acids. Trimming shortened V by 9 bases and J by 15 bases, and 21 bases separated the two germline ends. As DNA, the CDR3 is TGTGCCATTTCCGGGAGCCCGAAGGTTCACCTCCACTTT. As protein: CAISGSPKVHLHF.

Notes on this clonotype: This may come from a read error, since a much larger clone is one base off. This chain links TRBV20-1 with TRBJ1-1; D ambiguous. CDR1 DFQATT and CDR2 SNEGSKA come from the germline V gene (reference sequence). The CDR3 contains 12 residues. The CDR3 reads CSARSTYTEASF. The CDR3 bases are TGCAGTGCTAGATCGACGTACACTGAAGCTTCCTTT.

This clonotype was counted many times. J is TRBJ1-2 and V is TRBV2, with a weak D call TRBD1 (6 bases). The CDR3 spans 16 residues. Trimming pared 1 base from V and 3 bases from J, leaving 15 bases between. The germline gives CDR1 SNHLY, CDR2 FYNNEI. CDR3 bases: TGTGCCAGCAGTGAAGTTATAGGGGGACTGTACTATGGCTACACCTTC. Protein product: CASSEVIGGLYYGYTF.

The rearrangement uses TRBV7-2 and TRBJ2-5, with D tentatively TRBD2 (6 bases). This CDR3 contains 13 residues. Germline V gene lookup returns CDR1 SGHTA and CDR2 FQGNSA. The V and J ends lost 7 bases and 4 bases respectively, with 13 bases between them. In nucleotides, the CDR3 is TGTGCCAGCAAAAGAGCGGGTGTAGAGACCCAGTACTTC. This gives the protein CASKRAGVETQYF.

CDR3 nucleotides: TGCGCCAGCAGCCCGCTGGGGTTGGCTGAAGCTTTCTTT. Residues: CASSPLGLAEAFF. The J gene is TRBJ1-1, the V gene TRBV4-1; D not certain. There are 13 residues in the CDR3. Germline V CDR1 and CDR2: MGHRA, YSYEKL. Deletions cut 4 bases from V and 6 bases from J, with 12 bases between.

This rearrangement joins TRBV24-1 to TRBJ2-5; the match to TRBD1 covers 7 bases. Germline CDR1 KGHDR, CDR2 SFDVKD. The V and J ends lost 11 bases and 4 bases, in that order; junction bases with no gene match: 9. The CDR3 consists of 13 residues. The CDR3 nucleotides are TGTGCCAAGCCGGGACAGTCGAGAGAGACCCAGTACTTC. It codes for CAKPGQSRETQYF.

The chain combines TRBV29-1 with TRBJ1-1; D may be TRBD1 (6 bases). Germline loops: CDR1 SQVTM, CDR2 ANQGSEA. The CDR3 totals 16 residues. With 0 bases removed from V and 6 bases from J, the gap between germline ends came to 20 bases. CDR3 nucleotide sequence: TGCAGCGTTGAAGATCCACAGGGTGGGACGGGACCTGAAGCTTTCTTT. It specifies CSVEDPQGGTGPEAFF.

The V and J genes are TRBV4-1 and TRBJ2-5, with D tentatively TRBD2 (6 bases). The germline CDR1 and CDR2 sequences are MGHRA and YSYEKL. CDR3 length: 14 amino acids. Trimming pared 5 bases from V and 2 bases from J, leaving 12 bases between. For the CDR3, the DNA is TGCGCCAGCAGCGGACTAATAAGGCAAGAGACCCAGTACTTC. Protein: CASSGLIRQETQYF.

The CDR3 loop is CASSSLAGQGTEAFF. In DNA form, the CDR3 reads TGTGCCAGCAGCTCACTAGCGGGACAGGGCACTGAAGCTTTCTTT. The rearrangement joins TRBV7-3 to TRBJ1-1; 9 nucleotides align to TRBD1. The CDR3 length is 15 residues. The junction had 7 bases not matched to a gene; V was cut back by 4 bases and J by 4 bases. Germline assignment: CDR1 SGHTA and CDR2 FQGTGA. The full variable domain, its missing parts supplied by reference TRBV7-3 and TRBJ1-1, is GAGVSQTPSNKVTEKGKYVELRCDPISGHTALYWYRQSLGQGPEFLIYFQGTGAADDSGLPNDRFFAVRPEGSVSTLKIQRTERGDSAVYLCASSSLAGQGTEAFFGQGTRLTVV.

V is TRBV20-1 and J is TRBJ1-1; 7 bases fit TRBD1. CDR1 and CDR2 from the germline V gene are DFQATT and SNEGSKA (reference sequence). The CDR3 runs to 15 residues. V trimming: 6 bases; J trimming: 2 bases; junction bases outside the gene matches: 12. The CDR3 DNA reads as TGCAGTGCGAATACAATTCAGGGGGAAAACACTGAAGCTTTCTTT. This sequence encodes CSANTIQGENTEAFF.

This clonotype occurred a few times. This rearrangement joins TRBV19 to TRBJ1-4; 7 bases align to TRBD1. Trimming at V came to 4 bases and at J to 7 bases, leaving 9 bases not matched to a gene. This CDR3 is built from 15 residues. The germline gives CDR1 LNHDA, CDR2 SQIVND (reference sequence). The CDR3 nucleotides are TGTGCCAGTAGTACCCGACAGGGTTGGGGTGAAAAACTGTTTTTT. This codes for CASSTRQGWGEKLFF.

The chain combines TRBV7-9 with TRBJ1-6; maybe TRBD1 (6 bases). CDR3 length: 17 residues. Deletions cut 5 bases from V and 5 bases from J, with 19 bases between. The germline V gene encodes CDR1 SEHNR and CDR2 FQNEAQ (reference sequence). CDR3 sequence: CASSPFGRGRNNSPLHF. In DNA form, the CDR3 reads TGTGCCAGCAGCCCGTTCGGCAGGGGACGGAATAATTCACCCCTCCACTTT.